These 19 T cell receptor beta chains originate from one sample sequenced in a study of T cells in Graves' hyperthyroidism and ophthalmopathy. The investigators amplified TCR beta CDR3 regions from RNA transcripts. First-round RT-PCR targeting the TCR CDR3 was performed with the HTBI primer set. TCRdb re-analysed the multiplex PCR reads in MiXCR, keeping a single row per CDR3 protein. The data contain about 150,000 distinct CDR3 sequences, approximately 24% of them seen just once; the ten biggest clones take up around 69%. The sequenced sample was blood. The receptor set was obtained from a woman between 45 and 65 years old with Graves' hyperthyroidism that later progressed to Graves' ophthalmopathy.

This clonotype was observed once. The chain carries TRBV28 and TRBJ1-2; D uncertain. V shed 6 bases and J shed 4 bases, with 18 bases lying between them. Germline loops: CDR1 MDHEN, CDR2 SYDVKM. This CDR3 is built from 15 residues. The CDR3 region has the DNA TGTGCCAGCAGGGACGACCGACTGTATGCCTATGGCTACACCTTC. Amino acid sequence: CASRDDRLYAYGYTF.

This clonotype was recorded many times. This sequence joins TRBV12-3 or TRBV12-4 and TRBJ2-1; TRBD2 matches at 13 bases. Unmatched junction bases numbered 9, after V lost 5 bases and J lost 5 bases. The length of the CDR3 is 17 residues. The CDR3 DNA reads TGTGCCAGCAGTCCGACCCCCGGACTAGCGGGAGACAATGAGCAGTTCTTC. It yields the protein CASSPTPGLAGDNEQFF.

In this sample, this clonotype turned up many times. The J gene is TRBJ1-5, the V gene TRBV19; TRBD1 matches 11 bases. J was trimmed by 6 bases and V by 3 bases; bases with no gene match: 7. Germline assignment: CDR1 LNHDA and CDR2 SQIVND (reference sequence). This CDR3 contains 16 residues. The CDR3 spells CASSMRGQGGGQPQHF. DNA for the CDR3: TGTGCCAGTAGTATGAGGGGACAGGGGGGCGGTCAGCCCCAGCATTTT.

This clonotype appeared many times. The V call is TRBV18, the J call TRBJ1-5; no reliable D call. V was shortened by 3 bases and J by 0 bases, with 12 bases between the two germline ends. The germline CDR1 and CDR2 sequences are KGHSH and LQKENI. The CDR3 length is 16 residues. In nucleotides, the CDR3 is TGTGCCAGCTCACCGGGCGGACGGAATAGCAATCAGCCCCAGCATTTT. This gives the protein CASSPGGRNSNQPQHF. The full variable domain, in which reference TRBV18 and TRBJ1-5 provide the parts outside the CDR3, is NAGVMQNPRHLVRRRGQEARLRCSPMKGHSHVYWYRQLPEEGLKFMVYLQKENIIDESGMPKERFSAEFPKEGPSILRIQQVVRGDSAAYFCASSPGGRNSNQPQHFGDGTRLSIL.

The chain uses TRBV20-1 and TRBJ2-7; D not resolved. V lost 2 bases, J lost 0 bases, and 8 bases lay in between. The CDR3 is made up of 13 amino acids. The germline gives CDR1 DFQATT, CDR2 SNEGSKA (reference sequence). CDR3 DNA sequence: TGCAGTGCTAGACACGGGCTCTCCTACGAGCAGTACTTC. Translating gives CSARHGLSYEQYF.

This clonotype was observed at least ten times. The chain carries TRBV20-1 and TRBJ1-2; TRBD1 agrees at 7 bases. J gave up 4 bases and V 1 base, and 18 bases lay outside the gene matches. Germline V gene sequence: CDR1 DFQATT, CDR2 SNEGSKA (reference sequence). The CDR3 consists of 18 residues. The CDR3 DNA reads as TGCAGTGCTAGAGTTGGGACAGCCCCCTCCGAGGGAAGCTATGGCTACACCTTC. Translating it yields CSARVGTAPSEGSYGYTF.

This clonotype was seen a handful of times. The chain joins TRBV14 to TRBJ2-2; 12 bases line up with TRBD2. Germline V gene lookup returns CDR1 SGHDN and CDR2 FVKESK. CDR3 length: 17 residues. V lost 6 bases and J lost 1; bases outside the gene matches: 6. The DNA for the CDR3 is TGTGCCAGCAGACCAAAGGGACTAGCGGGGAACACCGGGGAGCTGTTTTTT. Translating gives CASRPKGLAGNTGELFF.

This clonotype was counted ten times or more. This chain uses TRBV4-1 with TRBJ2-7; 9 nucleotides align to TRBD1. Germline loops: CDR1 MGHRA, CDR2 YSYEKL. The length of the CDR3 is 16 residues. Losses at the gene ends were 3 bases for V and 4 bases for J; bases not matched to a gene: 10. The CDR3 region is CASSQQTVDRGYEQYF. In DNA form, the CDR3 reads TGCGCCAGCAGCCAGCAGACCGTAGACAGGGGGTACGAGCAGTACTTC.

This clonotype has a count of ten or more. The rearrangement links TRBV20-1 to TRBJ1-5, with D possibly matching TRBD1 (6 bases). There are 14 residues in the CDR3. The V gene lost 3 bases and the J gene lost 3 bases, with 12 bases spanning the gap. The germline V gene has CDR1 DFQATT and CDR2 SNEGSKA (reference sequence). The DNA of the CDR3 is TGCAGTGCTAGGTCCGACAGGCCCAATCAGCCCCAGCATTTT. This encodes CSARSDRPNQPQHF.

The chain couples TRBV7-9 to TRBJ2-3; 8 bases align to TRBD2. The CDR3 consists of 15 residues. V trimming: 4 bases; J trimming: 12 bases; junction bases outside the gene matches: 15. The germline V gene has CDR1 SEHNR and CDR2 FQNEAQ (reference sequence). The chain's CDR3 is CASSSGSPRSGEQYF. As DNA, the CDR3 is TGTGCCAGCAGCTCCGGGTCTCCCCGTAGCGGGGAACAGTATTTT.

The chain links TRBV6-2 or TRBV6-3 to TRBJ2-1; the match to TRBD1 covers 7 bases. J was trimmed by 0 bases and V by 5 bases; bases with no gene match: 10. The germline gives CDR1 MNHEY, CDR2 SVGEGT. CDR3 length equals 17 residues. CDR3: CASSDRRSGGSYNEQFF. CDR3 in DNA: TGTGCCAGCAGTGACCGTAGGTCAGGGGGCTCCTACAATGAGCAGTTCTTC.

This clonotype was seen at least ten times. This chain joins TRBV30 and TRBJ2-3; TRBD2 agrees at 10 bases. The germline V gene encodes CDR1 GTSNPN and CDR2 SVGIG (reference sequence). V was pared by 3 bases and J by 3 bases, with 3 bases of the junction left unmatched. CDR3 length equals 14 residues. The CDR3 DNA reads as TGTGCCTGGAGGAGCGGGAGGGTAACAGATACGCAGTATTTT. This gives the protein CAWRSGRVTDTQYF.

This clonotype was seen many times. CDR3: CASSPILGPNEKLFF. The CDR3 DNA reads TGTGCCAGCTCACCAATTCTCGGGCCTAATGAAAAACTGTTTTTT. The chain combines TRBV18 with TRBJ1-4; D unresolved. V lost 2 bases and J lost 3, with 10 bases in between. Germline V gene data show CDR1 as KGHSH and CDR2 as LQKENI. The CDR3 covers 15 residues.

The sample holds a few counts of this clonotype. The rearrangement joins TRBV6-1 to TRBJ2-1; D gene unclear. CDR3 size: 14 residues. Deletions cut 6 bases from V and 0 bases from J, with 9 bases between. Germline lookup yields CDR1 MNHNS and CDR2 SASEGT. The CDR3 sequence is CASRADPSYNEQFF. Here the CDR3 DNA reads TGTGCCAGCAGGGCGGACCCCTCCTACAATGAGCAGTTCTTC.

This clonotype came up a few times. The chain joins TRBV6-1 to TRBJ2-7; D assignment may be TRBD1 or TRBD2 (5 bases each). The CDR3 extends over 14 amino acids. V was cut by 0 bases and J by 2 bases, with 8 bases left in between. Looked up from germline, CDR1 is MNHNS and CDR2 is SASEGT. The CDR3 coding sequence is TGTGCCAGCAGTGAAGCCGGGACCACCTACGAGCAGTACTTC. As protein: CASSEAGTTYEQYF.

With regard to this clonotype: This may arise from a read error, as a much more abundant clone is one base away. The genes are TRBV6-9 and TRBJ1-1; 10 bases line up with TRBD1. Per germline, CDR1 MNHGY and CDR2 SVAAGI. The length of the CDR3 is 15 residues. Losses at the gene ends were 3 bases for V and 1 base for J; bases not matched to a gene: 2. For the CDR3, the DNA is TGTGCCAGCAGTTACGGACAGGGGGGGAACACTGAAGCTTTCTTT. It encodes CASSYGQGGNTEAFF.

The chain carries TRBV24-1 and TRBJ2-1; tentatively, D is TRBD1 or TRBD2 (5 bases each). CDR1 and CDR2 (germline): KGHDR, SFDVKD. The CDR3 runs 16 residues. V was trimmed by 4 bases and J by 2 bases, leaving 14 bases between them. The DNA for the CDR3 is TGTGCCACCAGTGAAACCGGGACGCTGGCCTACAATGAGCAGTTCTTC. Translating it yields CATSETGTLAYNEQFF.

V is TRBV20-1 and J is TRBJ1-5; D call uncertain. The ends were cut back, 3 bases at V and 3 bases at J, with 12 bases in the middle. CDR3 length equals 14 residues. In germline, CDR1 is DFQATT, CDR2 SNEGSKA (reference sequence). Here the CDR3 reads CSARDRALNQPQHF. CDR3 bases: TGCAGTGCTAGGGACCGGGCCCTCAATCAGCCCCAGCATTTT.

The genes are TRBV28 and TRBJ1-2; 7 bases match TRBD1. The CDR3 runs to 16 residues. V shed 4 bases and J 4 bases; nucleotides not matched to a gene: 12. Germline CDR1 is MDHEN and CDR2 is SYDVKM. In DNA form, the CDR3 reads TGTGCCAGCAGTTCTACGCCCAGGGGGGGCAGCTATGGCTACACCTTC. It is translated as CASSSTPRGGSYGYTF.